What follows describes a single T cell receptor (beta chain). TCRdb keeps only in-frame clones here, not all; method: immunoSEQ multiplex PCR. The profile shows over 120,000 clones, roughly 84% of them singletons. The sample originates from a study of blood T cell repertoires in COVID-19. Trimming removed 3 bases from V and 0 bases from J, with 15 bases in between. The CDR3 is 16 amino acids. Germline CDR1 and CDR2: SGHNT and YENEEA. The chain is built from TRBV11-3 and TRBJ2-7; perhaps TRBD2 as D (6 bases). Sequencing was carried out using peripheral blood. This clonotype originated in a man in his sixties with active or convalescent COVID-19. DNA for the CDR3: TGTGCCAGCAGCTTCGGCGGAGGGCTAAACTCCTACGAGCAGTACTTC. As protein: CASSFGGGLNSYEQYF.